The 2 T cell receptor beta chains listed next were all sequenced from one sample in a study of cytotoxic CD8 clonotypes in ibrutinib-treated CLL. Some clones are missing from TCRdb's copy, which holds only in-frame ones; the method was immunoSEQ multiplex PCR. The data contain under 30,000 clones, about 78% of them singletons. The sequenced sample was PBMCs, obtained after 36 months of ibrutinib treatment. All receptors derive from a human donor with chronic lymphocytic leukemia.

With regard to this clone: One end of the junction is discordant with germline, which a read error may explain. This chain links TRBV29-1 with TRBJ1-5; D is unclear. This CDR3 contains 13 residues. Per the germline V gene, CDR1 is SQVTM and CDR2 is ANQGSEA. The CDR3 protein is CSVEEGSNQPQHF. The DNA of the CDR3 is TGCAGCGTGGAAGAAGGGAGCAATCAGCCCCAGCATTTT.

The CDR3 loop reads CASSFGQGANQPQHF. CDR3 coding DNA: TGTGCCAGCAGTTTTGGCCAGGGGGCCAATCAGCCCCAGCATTTT. The chain recombines TRBV27 with TRBJ1-5; 8 bases match TRBD1. Germline V gene lookup returns CDR1 MNHEY and CDR2 SMNVEV (reference sequence). V trimming: 3 bases; J trimming: 3 bases; junction bases outside the gene matches: 4. CDR3 length: 15 residues.